This T cell receptor (beta chain) was sequenced during a study of OX40 agonist ivuxolimab in advanced cancers. Regarding the research as a whole: Ivuxolimab was a fully human IgG2 agonistic monoclonal antibody targeting the costimulatory receptor OX40 (CD134). Patients were allowed to have had prior anti-PD-1, anti-PD-L1 or anti-CTLA-4 therapy, and around two fifths of the dose-escalation patients had been treated with checkpoint inhibitors. Of the roughly 50 dose-escalation patients, hepatocellular carcinoma was present in around 20, melanoma in approximately 15, renal cell carcinoma in 9 and head and neck cancer in 9. The paper covers the monotherapy dose-escalation part of the phase I ivuxolimab trial, which included N = 52 patients. Partial responses occurred in three dose-escalation patients: two with cutaneous melanoma and one with hepatocellular carcinoma. A male proportion of almost 85% and a mean age of around 60 years, ranging from 23 to 79, were recorded for the dose-escalation cohort. Peripheral TCRbeta sequencing aimed to test whether ivuxolimab altered TCR sequence diversity and caused clonal T-cell expansion. Intravenous ivuxolimab was administered to patients every 2 weeks at six dose levels: 0.01, 0.1, 0.3, 1.5, 3 and 10 mg/kg.

Genomic DNA was isolated from the sorted cells so that the TCRbeta CDR3 region could be sequenced. The immunoSEQ Assay was used to sequence the TCRbeta CDR3 regions. Imported from immuneACCESS, the table was reduced by TCRdb to in-frame sequences with V and J called. These copies leave out some clones; in studies compared against another copy, an unresolved V gene accounts for under half, and the cause of the remainder is not known. The sample table contains under 70,000 clones; only one count was recorded for around 87% of them. Approximately 11% of the sample lies in the top ten. The germline V gene yields SGHVS for CDR1 and FNYEAQ for CDR2. V is trimmed back by 0 bases and J by 6 bases, and the junction contains 11 bases that no gene match accounts for. Including the terminal cysteine and phenylalanine, the CDR3 comprises 18 residues. Just CDR3 DNA is preserved here, 54 bases in frame from base 1.

As concerns this clone: What this receptor recognizes is not known. No much larger clone exists at a distance of one base, and base qualities are not known.

General findings and caveats noted by the study authors: Partial responders in the 0.1-3.0 mg/kg groups had among the lowest normalized peripheral clonal expansion, especially among CD8+ T cells. After ivuxolimab, expanded clones were on average more numerous among CD8+ T cells than among CD4+ T cells. Antigen specificity was not determined for the clonally expanded peripheral T cells. Low levels of normalized T-cell clonal expansion were also seen in some nonresponding patients. Clonal expansion of both CD4+ and CD8+ blood T cells was observed from baseline to week 6 at doses 0.1 to 3.0 mg/kg.

The trial excluded patients who had a history of autoimmune disease or were on systemic immunosuppression. Peripheral blood for TCR sequencing was drawn from every dose cohort at baseline, at cycle 4 day 1 and at cycle 7 day 1. Samples were obtained from an open-label, multicenter, first-in-human phase I dose-escalation trial of ivuxolimab. Adults with locally advanced or metastatic melanoma, renal cell carcinoma, hepatocellular carcinoma or head and neck squamous cell carcinoma were enrolled in the trial. CD4+ and CD8+ T cells were sorted separately from peripheral blood before TCR sequencing. This clonotype was sampled from an adult with an advanced solid tumor such as melanoma, head and neck, liver or kidney cancer. This specimen consisted of CD4+ or CD8+ T cells sorted from blood, obtained in a trial of the OX40 agonist ivuxolimab. Here the chain combines TRBV7-6 and TRBJ2-3; TRBD2 matches 11 bases in the middle. The CDR3 is CASSLAIAGGPGRDTQYF. The nucleotide sequence is TGTGCCAGCAGCTTAGCAATAGCGGGGGGGCCGGGCAGGGATACGCAGTATTTT.